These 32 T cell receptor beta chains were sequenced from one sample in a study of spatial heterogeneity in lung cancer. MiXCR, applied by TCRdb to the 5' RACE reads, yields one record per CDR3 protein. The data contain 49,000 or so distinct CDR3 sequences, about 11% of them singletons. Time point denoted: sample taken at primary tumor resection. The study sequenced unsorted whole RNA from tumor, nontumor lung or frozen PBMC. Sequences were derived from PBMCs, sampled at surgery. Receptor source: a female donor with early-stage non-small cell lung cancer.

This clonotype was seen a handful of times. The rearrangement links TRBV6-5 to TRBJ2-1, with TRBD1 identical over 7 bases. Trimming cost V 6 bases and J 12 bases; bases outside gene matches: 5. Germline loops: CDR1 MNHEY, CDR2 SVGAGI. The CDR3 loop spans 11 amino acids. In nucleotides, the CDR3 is TGTGCCAGCAGCCCTAACAGGGGGCAGTTCTTC. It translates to CASSPNRGQFF.

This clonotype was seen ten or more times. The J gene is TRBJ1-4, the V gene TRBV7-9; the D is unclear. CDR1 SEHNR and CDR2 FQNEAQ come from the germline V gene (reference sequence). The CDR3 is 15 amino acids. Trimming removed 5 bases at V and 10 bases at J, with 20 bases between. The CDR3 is CASSDRGQAVGKLFF. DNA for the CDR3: TGTGCCAGCAGCGACCGTGGGCAGGCAGTCGGAAAACTGTTTTTT.

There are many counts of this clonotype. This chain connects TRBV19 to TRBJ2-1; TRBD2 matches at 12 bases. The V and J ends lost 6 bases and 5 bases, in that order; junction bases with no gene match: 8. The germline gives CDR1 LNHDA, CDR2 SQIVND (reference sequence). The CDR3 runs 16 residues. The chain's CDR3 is CASRGLAGRGDNEQFF. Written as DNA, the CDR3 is TGTGCCAGTAGAGGACTAGCGGGGAGGGGAGACAATGAGCAGTTCTTC.

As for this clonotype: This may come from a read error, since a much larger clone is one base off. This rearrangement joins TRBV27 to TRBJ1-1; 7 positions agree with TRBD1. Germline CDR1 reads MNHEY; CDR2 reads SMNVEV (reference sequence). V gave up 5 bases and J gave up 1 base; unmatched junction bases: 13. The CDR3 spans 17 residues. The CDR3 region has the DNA TGTGCCAGCAGTACATGCGACAGGGCAGTAGAGAACACTGAAGCTTTCTTT. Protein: CASSTCDRAVENTEAFF.

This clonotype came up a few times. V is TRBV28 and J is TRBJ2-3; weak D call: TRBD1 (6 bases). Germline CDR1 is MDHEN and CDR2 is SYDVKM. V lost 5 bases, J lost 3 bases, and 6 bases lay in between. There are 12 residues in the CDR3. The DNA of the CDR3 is TGTGCCAGCAGTACAGGGACAGATACGCAGTATTTT. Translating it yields CASSTGTDTQYF. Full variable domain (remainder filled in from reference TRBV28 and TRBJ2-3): DVKVTQSSRYLVKRTGEKVFLECVQDMDHENMFWYRQDPGLGLRLIYFSYDVKMKEKGDIPEGYSVSREKKERFSLILESASTNQTSMYLCASSTGTDTQYFGPGTRLTVL.

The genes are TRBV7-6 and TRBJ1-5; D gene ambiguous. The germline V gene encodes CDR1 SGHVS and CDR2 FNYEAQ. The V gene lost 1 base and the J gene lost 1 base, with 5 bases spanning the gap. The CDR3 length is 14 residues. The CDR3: CASSLGASNQPQHF. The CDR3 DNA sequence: TGTGCCAGCAGCTTAGGCGCCAGCAATCAGCCCCAGCATTTT.

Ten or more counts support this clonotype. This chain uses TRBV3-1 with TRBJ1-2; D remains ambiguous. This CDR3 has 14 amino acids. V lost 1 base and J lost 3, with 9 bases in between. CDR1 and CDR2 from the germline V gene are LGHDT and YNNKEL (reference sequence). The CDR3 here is CASSQGGPHYGYTF. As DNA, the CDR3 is TGTGCCAGCAGCCAAGGGGGTCCCCACTATGGCTACACCTTC.

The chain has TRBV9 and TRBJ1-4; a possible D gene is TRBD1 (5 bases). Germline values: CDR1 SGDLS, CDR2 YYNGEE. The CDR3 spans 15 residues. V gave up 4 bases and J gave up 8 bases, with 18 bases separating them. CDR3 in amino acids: CASSSGNSGGEKLFF. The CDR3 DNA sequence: TGTGCCAGCAGCTCTGGCAACTCCGGGGGAGAAAAACTGTTTTTT.

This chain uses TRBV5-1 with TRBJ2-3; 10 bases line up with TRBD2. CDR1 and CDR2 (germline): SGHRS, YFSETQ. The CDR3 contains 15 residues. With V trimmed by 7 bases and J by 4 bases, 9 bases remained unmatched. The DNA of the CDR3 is TGCGCCAGCTCTACTAGCGGGGCCCCCCCAGATACGCAGTATTTT. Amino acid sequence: CASSTSGAPPDTQYF.

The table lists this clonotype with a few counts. This chain's CDR3 is CASTFQGGQPQHF. As DNA, the CDR3 is TGTGCCAGCACCTTCCAAGGGGGACAGCCCCAGCATTTT. This chain connects TRBV12-3 or TRBV12-4 to TRBJ1-5; D perhaps matches TRBD1 (6 bases). The ends were cut back, 7 bases at V and 7 bases at J, with 14 bases in the middle. The CDR3 is 13 residues long.

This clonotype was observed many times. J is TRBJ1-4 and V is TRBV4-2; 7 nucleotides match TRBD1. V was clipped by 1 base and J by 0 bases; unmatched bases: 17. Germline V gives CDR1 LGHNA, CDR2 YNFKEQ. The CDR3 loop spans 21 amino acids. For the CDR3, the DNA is TGTGCCAGCAGCCAAGGGGGACAGATCTCTAAAATTCCTACAACTAATGAAAAACTGTTTTTT. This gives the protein CASSQGGQISKIPTTNEKLFF.

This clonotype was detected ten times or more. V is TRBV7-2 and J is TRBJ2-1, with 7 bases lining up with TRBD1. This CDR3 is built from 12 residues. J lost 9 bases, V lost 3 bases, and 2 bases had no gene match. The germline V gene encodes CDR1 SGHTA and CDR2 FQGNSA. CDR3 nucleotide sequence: TGTGCCAGCAGCTTCACAGGGGTTGAGCAGTTCTTC. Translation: CASSFTGVEQFF.

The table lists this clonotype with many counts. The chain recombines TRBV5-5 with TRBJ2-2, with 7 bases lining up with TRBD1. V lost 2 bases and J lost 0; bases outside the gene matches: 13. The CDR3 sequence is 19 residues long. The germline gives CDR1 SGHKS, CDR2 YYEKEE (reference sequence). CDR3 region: CASSFAQILQGPNTGELFF. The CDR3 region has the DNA TGTGCCAGCAGCTTCGCCCAAATATTACAGGGGCCGAACACCGGGGAGCTGTTTTTT.

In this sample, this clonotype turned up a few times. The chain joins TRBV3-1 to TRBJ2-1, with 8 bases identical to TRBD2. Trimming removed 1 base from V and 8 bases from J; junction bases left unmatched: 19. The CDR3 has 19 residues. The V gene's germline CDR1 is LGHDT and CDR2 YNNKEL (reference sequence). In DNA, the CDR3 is TGTGCCAGCAGCCAAGTGGGGCTAGCGGGTCCCGTTAGGAGCGATGAGCAGTTCTTC. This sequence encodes CASSQVGLAGPVRSDEQFF.

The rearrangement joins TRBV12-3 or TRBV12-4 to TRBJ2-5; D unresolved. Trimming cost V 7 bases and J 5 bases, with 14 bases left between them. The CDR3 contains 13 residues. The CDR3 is CASTPRLQETQYF. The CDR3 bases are TGTGCCAGCACCCCGCGACTCCAGGAGACCCAGTACTTC.

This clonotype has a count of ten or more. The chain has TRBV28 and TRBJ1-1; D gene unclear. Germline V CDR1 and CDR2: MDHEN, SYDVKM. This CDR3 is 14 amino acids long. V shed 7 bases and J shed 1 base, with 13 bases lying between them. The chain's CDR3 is CASTMPPGNTEAFF. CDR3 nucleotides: TGTGCCAGCACCATGCCCCCCGGGAACACTGAAGCTTTCTTT.

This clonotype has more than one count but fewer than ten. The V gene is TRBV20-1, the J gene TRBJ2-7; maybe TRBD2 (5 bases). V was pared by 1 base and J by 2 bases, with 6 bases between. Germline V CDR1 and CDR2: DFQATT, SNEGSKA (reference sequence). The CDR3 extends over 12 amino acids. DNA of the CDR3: TGCAGTGCTAGAGGGGAGACCTACGAGCAGTACTTC. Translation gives CSARGETYEQYF.

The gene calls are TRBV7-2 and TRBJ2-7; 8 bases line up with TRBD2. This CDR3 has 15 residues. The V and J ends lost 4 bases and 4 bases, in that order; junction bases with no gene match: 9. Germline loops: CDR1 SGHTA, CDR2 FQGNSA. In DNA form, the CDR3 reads TGTGCCAGCAGCTCCGCGGGTATAGCGGGATACGAGCAGTACTTC. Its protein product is CASSSAGIAGYEQYF.

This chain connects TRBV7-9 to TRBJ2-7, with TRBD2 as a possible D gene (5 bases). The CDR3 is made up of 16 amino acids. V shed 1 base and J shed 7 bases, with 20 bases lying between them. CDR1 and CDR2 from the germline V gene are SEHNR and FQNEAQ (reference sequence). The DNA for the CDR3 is TGTGCCAGCAGCTTAGTGGCAGGCCATTGGACTGGAGAGCAGTACTTC. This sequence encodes CASSLVAGHWTGEQYF.

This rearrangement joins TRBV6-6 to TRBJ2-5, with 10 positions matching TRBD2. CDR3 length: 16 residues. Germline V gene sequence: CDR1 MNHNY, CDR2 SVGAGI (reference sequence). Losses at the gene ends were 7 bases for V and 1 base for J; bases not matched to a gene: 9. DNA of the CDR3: TGTGCCAGCATCGCCGGGACTAGCGCCTCCCAAGAGACCCAGTACTTC. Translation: CASIAGTSASQETQYF.

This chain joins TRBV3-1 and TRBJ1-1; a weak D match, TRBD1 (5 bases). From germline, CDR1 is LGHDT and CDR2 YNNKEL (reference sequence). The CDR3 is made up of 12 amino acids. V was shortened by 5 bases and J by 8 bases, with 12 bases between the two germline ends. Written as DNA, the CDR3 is TGTGCCAGCAGCACTCTGGGGACCGAAGCTTTCTTT. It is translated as CASSTLGTEAFF.

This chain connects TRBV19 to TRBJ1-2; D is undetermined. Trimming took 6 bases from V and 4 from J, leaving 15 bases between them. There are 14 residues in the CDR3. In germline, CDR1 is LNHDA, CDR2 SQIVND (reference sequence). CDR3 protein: CASSPSSILYGYTF. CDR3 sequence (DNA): TGTGCCAGTAGCCCTTCCTCTATTCTCTATGGCTACACCTTC.

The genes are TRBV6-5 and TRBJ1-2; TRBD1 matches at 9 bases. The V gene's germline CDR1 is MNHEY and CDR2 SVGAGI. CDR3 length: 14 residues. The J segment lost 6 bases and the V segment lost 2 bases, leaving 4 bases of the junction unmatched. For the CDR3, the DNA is TGTGCCAGCAGTTACATGACAGGGGGAGATGGCTACACCTTC. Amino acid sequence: CASSYMTGGDGYTF.

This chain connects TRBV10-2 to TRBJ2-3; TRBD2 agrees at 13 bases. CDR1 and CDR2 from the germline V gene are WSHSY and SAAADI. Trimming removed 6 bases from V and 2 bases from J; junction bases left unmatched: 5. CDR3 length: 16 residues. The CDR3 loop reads CASSGTSGDPTDTQYF. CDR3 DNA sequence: TGCGCCAGCAGCGGGACTAGCGGGGACCCCACAGATACGCAGTATTTT.

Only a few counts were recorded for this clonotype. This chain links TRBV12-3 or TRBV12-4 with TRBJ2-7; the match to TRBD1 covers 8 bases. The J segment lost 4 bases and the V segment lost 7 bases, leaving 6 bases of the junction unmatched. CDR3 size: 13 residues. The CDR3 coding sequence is TGTGCCAGCACCTACGACAGGGGTTACGAGCAGTACTTC. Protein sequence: CASTYDRGYEQYF.

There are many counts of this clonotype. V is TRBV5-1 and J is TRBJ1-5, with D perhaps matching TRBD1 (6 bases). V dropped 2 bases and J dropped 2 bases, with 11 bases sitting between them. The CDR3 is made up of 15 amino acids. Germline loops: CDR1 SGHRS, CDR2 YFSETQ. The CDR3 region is CASSLQGGGNQPQHF. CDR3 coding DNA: TGCGCCAGCAGCTTACAGGGAGGGGGCAATCAGCCCCAGCATTTT.

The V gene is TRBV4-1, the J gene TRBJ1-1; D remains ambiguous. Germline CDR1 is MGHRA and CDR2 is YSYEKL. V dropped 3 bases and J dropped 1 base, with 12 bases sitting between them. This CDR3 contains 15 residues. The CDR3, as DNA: TGCGCCAGCAGCCATGTATTCCCCGGGAACACTGAAGCTTTCTTT. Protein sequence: CASSHVFPGNTEAFF.

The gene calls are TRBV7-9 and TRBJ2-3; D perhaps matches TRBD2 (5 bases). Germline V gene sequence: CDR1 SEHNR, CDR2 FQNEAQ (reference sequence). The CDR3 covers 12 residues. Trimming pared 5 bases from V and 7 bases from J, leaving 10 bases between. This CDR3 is CASSVDYHTQYF. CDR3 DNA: TGTGCCAGCAGCGTAGACTACCATACGCAGTATTTT.

The CDR3 region has the DNA TGTGCCAGCAGCTCCCCCTGGGGCGGGAACACTGAAGCTTTCTTT. It translates to CASSSPWGGNTEAFF. The V and J genes are TRBV12-3 or TRBV12-4 and TRBJ1-1; D may be TRBD1 (5 bases). This CDR3 is 15 amino acids long. Trimming removed 6 bases at V and 1 base at J, with 15 bases between.

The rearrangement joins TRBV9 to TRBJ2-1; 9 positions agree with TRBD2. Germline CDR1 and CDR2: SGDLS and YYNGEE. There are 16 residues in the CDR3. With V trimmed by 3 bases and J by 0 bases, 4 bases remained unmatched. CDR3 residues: CASSGSGGSSYNEQFF. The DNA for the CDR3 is TGTGCCAGCAGCGGTAGCGGGGGCTCCTCCTACAATGAGCAGTTCTTC.

For the CDR3, the DNA is TGTGCCAGCAGTGATTCGGGGTACACCGGGGAGCTGTTTTTT. Protein product: CASSDSGYTGELFF. This sequence joins TRBV6-1 and TRBJ2-2; D is perhaps TRBD2 (5 bases). This CDR3 spans 14 amino acids. The germline CDR1 and CDR2 sequences are MNHNS and SASEGT. Trimming shortened V by 3 bases and J by 3 bases, and 8 bases separated the two germline ends.

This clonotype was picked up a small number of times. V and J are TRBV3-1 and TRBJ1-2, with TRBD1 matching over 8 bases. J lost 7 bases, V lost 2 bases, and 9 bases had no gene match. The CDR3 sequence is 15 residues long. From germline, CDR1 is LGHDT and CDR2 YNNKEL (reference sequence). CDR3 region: CASSQSGRGHGGYTF. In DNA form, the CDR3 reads TGTGCCAGCAGCCAAAGCGGCAGGGGGCACGGTGGCTACACCTTC.